The text below deals with one TCR beta chain. Its antigen remains unidentified. V dropped 9 bases and J dropped 3 bases, with 16 bases sitting between them. Germline loops: CDR1 SGHTA, CDR2 FQGNSA. This CDR3 region has 14 residues. The data originate from a study of blood T cells in healthy people across ages. Whole-study results and caveats: Among long-lived donors, naive CD4+ cells were more numerous and diversity higher than in aged donors.

Combining a sample-barcoded 5' primer with a J-beta primer mix, a second PCR ran for about 6 to 12 cycles. TCRdb re-called the 5' RACE reads through MiXCR, storing one row per CDR3 protein. The sample lists almost 800,000 distinct CDR3 sequences; roughly 50% were seen once. This sequence originates from a man under 40 in good health. The chain employs TRBV7-2 and TRBJ2-3, with D unresolved. Sequencing was done on a sample of blood. In nucleotides, the CDR3 is TGTGCCAGAGTATTAAGGGAATCAACAGATACGCAGTATTTT. Its translation: CARVLRESTDTQYF. Complete variable domain (other parts from reference TRBV7-2 and TRBJ2-3): GAGVSQSPSNKVTEKGKDVELRCDPISGHTALYWYRQSLGQGLEFLIYFQGNSAPDKSGLPSDRFSAERTGGSVSTLTIQRTQQEDSAVYLCARVLRESTDTQYFGPGTRLTVL.